Following are 28 T cell receptor beta chains from one sample sequenced in a study of shared clonotypes between healthy human individuals (dated by TCRdb to the early 2020s). For the CD8 naive samples, CD45RO-negative cells were positively selected for CCR7, yielding a CD45RA+CCR7+ population from which TemRA cells were excluded. To prepare the library, the immunoSEQ multiplex PCR assay was applied. Drawn from immuneACCESS, this table holds only the in-frame rearrangements with V and J called that TCRdb kept. Clones are partly lost; checked studies trace under half to an unresolved V gene and leave the rest unexplained. This sample gives about 2.1 million clones in total; over 85% of them show up just once. Over 1.5% of the sample rests with the top ten. Specimen: naive CD8+ T cells from PBMCs. The cell subset or site label here, explained by the study, means: CD45RA+CCR7+. The receptors here all came from a man aged 18 to 29 in good health. Some clones in this sample may be carry-over from other donors' samples.

This sequence joins TRBV30 and TRBJ2-7; TRBD1 is a possible D gene (5 bases). Deletions cut 1 base from V and 6 bases from J, with 25 bases between. The CDR3 sequence is 17 residues long. From germline, CDR1 is GTSNPN and CDR2 SVGIG (reference sequence). CDR3 sequence (DNA): TGTGCCTGGAGTGACGACCCCGCCCCGGGCTGGGGCTCCGAGCAGTACTTC. This sequence encodes CAWSDDPAPGWGSEQYF.

The V gene is TRBV6-5, the J gene TRBJ1-1, with 10 bases matching TRBD1. This CDR3 has 15 residues. V lost 0 bases and J lost 6; bases outside the gene matches: 4. Germline V gene data show CDR1 as MNHEY and CDR2 as SVGAGI. In DNA, the CDR3 is TGTGCCAGCAGTTACTCGGGACAGGGGAAATCTGAAGCTTTCTTT. Translating gives CASSYSGQGKSEAFF.

The chain links TRBV19 to TRBJ2-5; D gene uncertain. V lost 3 bases and J 0 bases, leaving 11 bases between the germline ends. The CDR3 is 15 amino acids. The germline V gene encodes CDR1 LNHDA and CDR2 SQIVND (reference sequence). This CDR3 reads CASSIDGRNQETQYF. The CDR3 nucleotides are TGTGCCAGTAGTATCGATGGGCGAAACCAAGAGACCCAGTACTTC.

The genes are TRBV5-1 and TRBJ1-2; D call uncertain. Trimming left V 4 bases short and J 5 bases short, with 18 bases between. Germline CDR1 SGHRS, CDR2 YFSETQ. The CDR3 covers 15 residues. CDR3: CASSLQTFTQYGYTF. The CDR3 bases are TGCGCCAGCAGCCTACAGACCTTTACGCAGTATGGCTACACCTTC.

V and J are TRBV10-1 and TRBJ1-6; D gene unclear. CDR3 length equals 18 residues. Germline V gene data show CDR1 as WNHNN and CDR2 as SYGVQD (reference sequence). V lost 0 bases, J lost 5 bases, and 17 bases lay in between. The CDR3 DNA reads as TGCGCCAGCAGTGAGTCGTGTTGGCCCGGACGCGATAATTCACCCCTCCACTTT. Translating it yields CASSESCWPGRDNSPLHF.

This chain uses TRBV5-6 with TRBJ1-5; 9 positions agree with TRBD1. V shed 1 base, J shed 13 bases, and the junction held 3 bases outside the gene matches. Per germline, CDR1 SGHDT and CDR2 YYEEEE. The CDR3 spans 12 residues. CDR3 in DNA: TGTGCCAGCAGCTTGCGGGACAGGGAGCAGCATTTT. It specifies CASSLRDREQHF. Full variable domain (remainder filled in from reference TRBV5-6 and TRBJ1-5): DAGVTQSPTHLIKTRGQQVTLRCSPKSGHDTVSWYQQALGQGPQFIFQYYEEEERQRGNFPDRFSGHQFPNYSSELNVNALLLGDSALYLCASSLRDREQHFGDGTRLSIL.

J is TRBJ2-7 and V is TRBV28, with TRBD1 as a possible D gene (5 bases). Trimming left V 4 bases short and J 2 bases short, with 18 bases between. The V gene's germline CDR1 is MDHEN and CDR2 SYDVKM. The CDR3 is 16 amino acids. This CDR3 reads CASSSIRVPHPYEQYF. As DNA, the CDR3 is TGTGCCAGCAGTTCGATCAGGGTCCCCCACCCCTACGAGCAGTACTTC. Full variable domain (outside the CDR3, taken from reference TRBV28 and TRBJ2-7): DVKVTQSSRYLVKRTGEKVFLECVQDMDHENMFWYRQDPGLGLRLIYFSYDVKMKEKGDIPEGYSVSREKKERFSLILESASTNQTSMYLCASSSIRVPHPYEQYFGPGTRLTVT.

The chain carries TRBV7-9 and TRBJ1-3, with 7 bases aligning to TRBD1. CDR3 length equals 15 residues. The germline gives CDR1 SEHNR, CDR2 FQNEAQ (reference sequence). Trimming cost V 7 bases and J 1 base; bases outside gene matches: 7. CDR3 loop: CASTDRVRSGNTIYF. In nucleotides, the CDR3 is TGTGCCAGCACCGACAGGGTTCGATCTGGAAACACCATATATTTT.

The gene calls are TRBV4-2 and TRBJ2-7; the D is unclear. Germline values: CDR1 LGHNA, CDR2 YNFKEQ. This CDR3 has 15 residues. Deletions cut 0 bases from V and 5 bases from J, with 14 bases between. The CDR3 loop reads CASSQDLLTPDEQYF. In DNA, the CDR3 is TGTGCCAGCAGCCAAGATCTCTTGACTCCGGACGAGCAGTACTTC.

This clone appeared a few times. J is TRBJ2-1 and V is TRBV28; D unclear. Germline V gene lookup returns CDR1 MDHEN and CDR2 SYDVKM. The ends were cut back, 5 bases at V and 9 bases at J, with 14 bases in the middle. The CDR3 has 13 residues. CDR3 coding DNA: TGTGCCAGCAGTCCTGGTCCTACGGCTGAGCAGTTCTTC. It is translated as CASSPGPTAEQFF.

The CDR3 bases are TGTGCCAGCTGGACCGACAGGGGGCACGAGCAGTTCTTC. It yields the protein CASWTDRGHEQFF. The rearrangement links TRBV27 to TRBJ2-1, with 10 bases matching TRBD1. V lost 8 bases, J lost 10 bases, and 8 bases stayed unmatched. From germline, CDR1 is MNHEY and CDR2 SMNVEV (reference sequence). The CDR3 is 13 residues long.

As to this clone: Other nucleotide sequences in the sample specify the same CDR3. This chain uses TRBV30 with TRBJ2-7; 7 positions match TRBD2. This CDR3 has 15 amino acids. The V gene's germline CDR1 is GTSNPN and CDR2 SVGIG (reference sequence). Trimming took 0 bases from V and 2 from J; bases not matched to a gene: 7. This chain's CDR3 is CAWSVLRGGTYEQYF. The CDR3, as DNA: TGTGCCTGGAGTGTACTGAGGGGAGGGACCTACGAGCAGTACTTC.

The chain employs TRBV6-5 and TRBJ1-2, with a weak D call TRBD1 (5 bases). Germline V gene lookup returns CDR1 MNHEY and CDR2 SVGAGI. Deletions cut 0 bases from V and 4 bases from J, with 12 bases between. The CDR3 is 15 amino acids. The CDR3 sequence is CASSYSEGLFYGYTF. Here the CDR3 DNA reads TGTGCCAGCAGTTACTCCGAGGGACTATTCTATGGCTACACCTTC.

V and J are TRBV2 and TRBJ1-2; D unresolved. CDR3 size: 13 residues. Deletions cut 3 bases from V and 0 bases from J, with 5 bases between. CDR1 and CDR2 from the germline V gene are SNHLY and FYNNEI. Here the CDR3 reads CASSDGPNYGYTF. The CDR3 DNA sequence: TGTGCCAGCAGTGACGGACCTAACTATGGCTACACCTTC.

V is TRBV6-5 and J is TRBJ2-7; TRBD2 matches at 8 bases. The junction had 3 bases not matched to a gene; V was cut back by 6 bases and J by 2 bases. CDR3 length equals 13 residues. Germline V gene data show CDR1 as MNHEY and CDR2 as SVGAGI. CDR3 sequence reads: CASSWGLAYEQYF. In nucleotides, the CDR3 is TGTGCCAGCAGCTGGGGACTAGCCTACGAGCAGTACTTC.

The chain employs TRBV27 and TRBJ2-1; tentative D call: TRBD2 (6 bases). This CDR3 has 14 residues. Trimming cost V 6 bases and J 8 bases, with 17 bases left between them. CDR1 MNHEY and CDR2 SMNVEV come from the germline V gene (reference sequence). In nucleotides, the CDR3 is TGTGCCAGCAGGGAACTAGCAAGCTCAGATGAGCAGTTCTTC. Amino acids: CASRELASSDEQFF.

Comments on this clone: A single base separates this from a much larger clone, so it may be a read error. The same CDR3 arises from other DNA sequences in this sample as well. The chain recombines TRBV7-2 with TRBJ2-1; D gene uncertain. The CDR3 length is 12 residues. Germline values: CDR1 SGHTA, CDR2 FQGNSA. Between the trimmed V and J ends, which lost 3 bases and 5 bases, there was a span of 5 bases. The DNA for the CDR3 is TGTGCCAGCAGCTTGGGGAACAATGAGCAGTTCTTC. It encodes CASSLGNNEQFF.

This clone appeared a single time. The CDR3 is CASSLDSGASFFEQYF. The CDR3 nucleotides read TGTGCCAGCAGCTTAGACTCGGGAGCTTCCTTCTTCGAGCAGTACTTC. J is TRBJ2-7 and V is TRBV7-6; D may be TRBD2 (6 bases). The germline V and J ends were trimmed by 1 base and 6 bases, with 19 bases remaining between them. Germline lookup yields CDR1 SGHVS and CDR2 FNYEAQ. The CDR3 spans 16 residues.

The gene calls are TRBV29-1 and TRBJ2-2, with unresolved D. The V end lost 4 bases, the J end lost 6 bases, and 12 bases lay between the germline ends. The germline V gene has CDR1 SQVTM and CDR2 ANQGSEA. This CDR3 spans 13 amino acids. CDR3: CSVVSGGAGELFF. In DNA, the CDR3 is TGCAGCGTTGTCTCGGGTGGAGCCGGGGAGCTGTTTTTT.

This chain connects TRBV4-1 to TRBJ2-7; D not resolved. Germline loops: CDR1 MGHRA, CDR2 YSYEKL. Deletions cut 1 base from V and 3 bases from J, with 10 bases between. The CDR3 is 14 amino acids. This CDR3 is CASSQGRTDYEQYF. CDR3 coding DNA: TGCGCCAGCAGCCAAGGCCGCACGGACTACGAGCAGTACTTC.

J is TRBJ1-1 and V is TRBV7-9; no reliable D call. The germline V and J ends were trimmed by 1 base and 3 bases, with 15 bases remaining between them. The CDR3 has 16 amino acids. Germline V gives CDR1 SEHNR, CDR2 FQNEAQ (reference sequence). CDR3 loop: CASSLGEDGTYTEAFF. The CDR3 coding sequence is TGTGCCAGCAGCTTAGGAGAGGACGGCACCTACACTGAAGCTTTCTTT. Based on the CDR3 plus reference TRBV7-9 and TRBJ1-1, the full variable domain is DTGVSQNPRHKITKRGQNVTFRCDPISEHNRLYWYRQTLGQGPEFLTYFQNEAQLEKSRLLSDRFSAERPKGSFSTLEIQRTEQGDSAMYLCASSLGEDGTYTEAFFGQGTRLTVV.

This clone appeared a single time. The gene calls are TRBV6-6 and TRBJ2-7; 7 bases match TRBD1. Trimming cost V 11 bases and J 0 bases; bases outside gene matches: 7. Germline V gives CDR1 MNHNY, CDR2 SVGAGI (reference sequence). The CDR3 is 13 residues long. The CDR3 region has the DNA TGTGCCGTGCAGGGACAGCTCTCCTACGAGCAGTACTTC. Its translation: CAVQGQLSYEQYF.

The V call is TRBV6-1, the J call TRBJ2-7; D ambiguous. The CDR3 is 14 amino acids. Per germline, CDR1 MNHNS and CDR2 SASEGT. V dropped 4 bases and J dropped 2 bases, with 12 bases sitting between them. This chain's CDR3 is CASSARRSAYEQYF. CDR3 in DNA: TGTGCCAGCAGTGCGCGCCGCTCGGCCTACGAGCAGTACTTC.

The rearrangement uses TRBV7-3 and TRBJ1-1, with 10 nucleotides matching TRBD1. J was trimmed by 0 bases and V by 4 bases; bases with no gene match: 5. There are 16 residues in the CDR3. Germline lookup yields CDR1 SGHTA and CDR2 FQGTGA. The CDR3 DNA follows: TGTGCCAGCAGCTGGACAGGGGGACCTATGAACACTGAAGCTTTCTTT. This codes for CASSWTGGPMNTEAFF.

The V call is TRBV5-1, the J call TRBJ2-3; possible D gene TRBD2, 6 bases. V shed 1 base and J shed 1 base, with 10 bases lying between them. The CDR3 has 15 amino acids. Per germline, CDR1 SGHRS and CDR2 YFSETQ. Here the CDR3 DNA reads TGCGCCAGCAGCTTGACTAGCCGGGGCACAGATACGCAGTATTTT. Translation: CASSLTSRGTDTQYF.

The V and J genes are TRBV30 and TRBJ1-1; 7 bases are a match to TRBD1. Trimming at V came to 3 bases and at J to 1 base, leaving 2 bases not matched to a gene. The CDR3 length is 13 residues. CDR1 GTSNPN and CDR2 SVGIG come from the germline V gene (reference sequence). The CDR3 nucleotides read TGTGCCTGGAGAGGGACAGCGAACACTGAAGCTTTCTTT. It codes for CAWRGTANTEAFF.

J is TRBJ2-7 and V is TRBV27; D gene uncertain. Trimming shortened V by 3 bases and J by 1 base, and 10 bases separated the two germline ends. The CDR3 runs 14 residues. Germline V CDR1 and CDR2: MNHEY, SMNVEV (reference sequence). The CDR3 sequence: CASSLEGHSYEQYF. In DNA, the CDR3 is TGTGCCAGCAGTTTGGAAGGCCATTCCTACGAGCAGTACTTC.

In the case of this clone: Other DNA sequences in this specimen translate into the identical CDR3. V usage is TRBV9 and J usage is TRBJ2-1; D possibly corresponds to TRBD2 (6 bases). Trimming shortened V by 2 bases and J by 6 bases, and 6 bases separated the two germline ends. CDR3 length equals 12 residues. CDR1 and CDR2 (germline): SGDLS, YYNGEE. CDR3 sequence (DNA): TGTGCCAGCAGCGTTAGCGGCAATGAGCAGTTCTTC. It codes for CASSVSGNEQFF.